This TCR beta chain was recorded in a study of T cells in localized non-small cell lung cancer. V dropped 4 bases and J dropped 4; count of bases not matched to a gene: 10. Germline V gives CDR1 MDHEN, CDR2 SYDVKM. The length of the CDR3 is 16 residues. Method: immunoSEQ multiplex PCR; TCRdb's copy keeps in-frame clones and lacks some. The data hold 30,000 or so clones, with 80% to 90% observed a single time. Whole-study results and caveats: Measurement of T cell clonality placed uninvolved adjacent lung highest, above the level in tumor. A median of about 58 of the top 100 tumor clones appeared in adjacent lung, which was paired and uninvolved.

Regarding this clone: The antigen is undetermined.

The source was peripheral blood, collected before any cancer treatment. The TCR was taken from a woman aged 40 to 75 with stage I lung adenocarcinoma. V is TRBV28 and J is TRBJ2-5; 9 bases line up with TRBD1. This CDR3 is CASSSHDRGIRETQYF. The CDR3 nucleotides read TGTGCCAGCAGTTCACATGACAGGGGGATACGAGAGACCCAGTACTTC.